Shown below are 10 T cell receptor beta chains from a single sample sequenced in a study of OX40 agonist ivuxolimab in advanced cancers. Method: immunoSEQ multiplex PCR; TCRdb's copy keeps in-frame clones and lacks some. The sample includes about 88,000 clones, 85% of them seen just once. The material sequenced was CD4+ or CD8+ T cells sorted from blood, taken in a trial of the OX40 agonist ivuxolimab. The receptors derive from an adult with an advanced solid tumor such as melanoma, head and neck, liver or kidney cancer.

This clone was detected a few times. The chain carries TRBV28 and TRBJ1-4; D remains unclear. The ends were cut back, 5 bases at V and 13 bases at J, with 8 bases in the middle. The CDR3 is made up of 10 amino acids. Germline CDR1 MDHEN, CDR2 SYDVKM. The CDR3 spells CASSGYILFF. As DNA, the CDR3 is TGTGCCAGCAGTGGGTATATACTGTTTTTT.

This clone was seen a single time. This chain links TRBV27 with TRBJ1-5, with D unresolved. Germline assignment: CDR1 MNHEY and CDR2 SMNVEV (reference sequence). CDR3 size: 17 residues. Trimming shortened V by 1 base and J by 0 bases, and 13 bases separated the two germline ends. The DNA for the CDR3 is TGTGCCAGCAGTTTATACGGCGTCCGATCTAGCAATCAGCCCCAGCATTTT. This encodes CASSLYGVRSSNQPQHF.

This chain connects TRBV4-2 to TRBJ1-1, with unresolved D. Trimming cost V 2 bases and J 0 bases, with 22 bases left between them. CDR1 is LGHNA, CDR2 YNFKEQ, per germline. The CDR3 runs 19 residues. The CDR3 sequence is CASSQNALVGNLLNTEAFF. CDR3 coding DNA: TGTGCCAGCAGCCAAAACGCGTTGGTAGGGAACCTACTGAACACTGAAGCTTTCTTT.

The chain is built from TRBV2 and TRBJ1-6, with D tentatively TRBD1 (6 bases). The length of the CDR3 is 14 residues. Germline V gene lookup returns CDR1 SNHLY and CDR2 FYNNEI. V dropped 4 bases and J dropped 9 bases, with 13 bases sitting between them. As DNA, the CDR3 is TGTGCCAGCAGTGGGACTAACAGGGCTTCACCCCTCCACTTT. This sequence encodes CASSGTNRASPLHF.

The chain couples TRBV6-5 to TRBJ1-6; perhaps TRBD1 as D (5 bases). This CDR3 is 14 amino acids long. V was clipped by 2 bases and J by 9 bases, with 11 bases between them. Germline V gives CDR1 MNHEY, CDR2 SVGAGI. Here the CDR3 reads CASSYGQGISPLHF. CDR3 DNA sequence: TGTGCCAGCAGTTACGGGCAGGGTATTTCACCCCTCCACTTT.

This clone occurred once. The V call is TRBV29-1, the J call TRBJ2-3; TRBD2 aligns across 7 bases. Germline loops: CDR1 SQVTM, CDR2 ANQGSEA. V lost 6 bases, J lost 4 bases, and 7 bases stayed unmatched. The CDR3 loop spans 13 amino acids. The CDR3 loop reads CSVGASGSDTQYF. The CDR3 DNA follows: TGCAGCGTAGGGGCTAGCGGCTCAGATACGCAGTATTTT.

CDR3 in DNA: TGTGCCAGCAGCTCAGGGGGCAGGGAAGCTTTCTTT. Translation gives CASSSGGREAFF. This chain joins TRBV7-9 and TRBJ1-1; 8 bases map to TRBD1. Germline V CDR1 and CDR2: SEHNR, FQNEAQ (reference sequence). Trimming removed 4 bases from V and 8 bases from J; junction bases left unmatched: 3. The CDR3 is made up of 12 amino acids.

This chain connects TRBV5-1 to TRBJ1-1; 7 nucleotides line up with TRBD1. The germline gives CDR1 SGHRS, CDR2 YFSETQ. Unmatched junction bases numbered 9, after V lost 6 bases and J lost 1 base. This CDR3 region has 15 residues. CDR3 in DNA: TGCGCCAGCACTGACCAGGGGGGGTGGAACACTGAAGCTTTCTTT. Translated, it gives CASTDQGGWNTEAFF. Full variable domain (remainder filled in from reference TRBV5-1 and TRBJ1-1): KAGVTQTPRYLIKTRGQQVTLSCSPISGHRSVSWYQQTPGQGLQFLFEYFSETQRNKGNFPGRFSGRQFSNSRSEMNVSTLELGDSALYLCASTDQGGWNTEAFFGQGTRLTVV.

The chain is built from TRBV7-9 and TRBJ1-2, with D perhaps TRBD1 (5 bases). The V end was cut by 1 base, the J end by 5 bases, with 8 bases between. This CDR3 region has 13 residues. From germline, CDR1 is SEHNR and CDR2 FQNEAQ (reference sequence). The CDR3 reads CASSLGQGYGYTF. The DNA of the CDR3 is TGTGCCAGCAGCTTAGGCCAGGGTTATGGCTACACCTTC. The full variable domain, its missing parts supplied by reference TRBV7-9 and TRBJ1-2, is DTGVSQNPRHKITKRGQNVTFRCDPISEHNRLYWYRQTLGQGPEFLTYFQNEAQLEKSRLLSDRFSAERPKGSFSTLEIQRTEQGDSAMYLCASSLGQGYGYTFGSGTRLTVV.

The CDR3 region is CATSPGKTGPYEQYF. The CDR3 nucleotides read TGTGCCACCTCCCCCGGGAAGACAGGGCCATACGAGCAGTACTTC. This chain connects TRBV28 to TRBJ2-7; 7 positions agree with TRBD1. J lost 4 bases, V lost 10 bases, and 16 bases had no gene match. Germline values: CDR1 MDHEN, CDR2 SYDVKM. The CDR3 has 15 residues.